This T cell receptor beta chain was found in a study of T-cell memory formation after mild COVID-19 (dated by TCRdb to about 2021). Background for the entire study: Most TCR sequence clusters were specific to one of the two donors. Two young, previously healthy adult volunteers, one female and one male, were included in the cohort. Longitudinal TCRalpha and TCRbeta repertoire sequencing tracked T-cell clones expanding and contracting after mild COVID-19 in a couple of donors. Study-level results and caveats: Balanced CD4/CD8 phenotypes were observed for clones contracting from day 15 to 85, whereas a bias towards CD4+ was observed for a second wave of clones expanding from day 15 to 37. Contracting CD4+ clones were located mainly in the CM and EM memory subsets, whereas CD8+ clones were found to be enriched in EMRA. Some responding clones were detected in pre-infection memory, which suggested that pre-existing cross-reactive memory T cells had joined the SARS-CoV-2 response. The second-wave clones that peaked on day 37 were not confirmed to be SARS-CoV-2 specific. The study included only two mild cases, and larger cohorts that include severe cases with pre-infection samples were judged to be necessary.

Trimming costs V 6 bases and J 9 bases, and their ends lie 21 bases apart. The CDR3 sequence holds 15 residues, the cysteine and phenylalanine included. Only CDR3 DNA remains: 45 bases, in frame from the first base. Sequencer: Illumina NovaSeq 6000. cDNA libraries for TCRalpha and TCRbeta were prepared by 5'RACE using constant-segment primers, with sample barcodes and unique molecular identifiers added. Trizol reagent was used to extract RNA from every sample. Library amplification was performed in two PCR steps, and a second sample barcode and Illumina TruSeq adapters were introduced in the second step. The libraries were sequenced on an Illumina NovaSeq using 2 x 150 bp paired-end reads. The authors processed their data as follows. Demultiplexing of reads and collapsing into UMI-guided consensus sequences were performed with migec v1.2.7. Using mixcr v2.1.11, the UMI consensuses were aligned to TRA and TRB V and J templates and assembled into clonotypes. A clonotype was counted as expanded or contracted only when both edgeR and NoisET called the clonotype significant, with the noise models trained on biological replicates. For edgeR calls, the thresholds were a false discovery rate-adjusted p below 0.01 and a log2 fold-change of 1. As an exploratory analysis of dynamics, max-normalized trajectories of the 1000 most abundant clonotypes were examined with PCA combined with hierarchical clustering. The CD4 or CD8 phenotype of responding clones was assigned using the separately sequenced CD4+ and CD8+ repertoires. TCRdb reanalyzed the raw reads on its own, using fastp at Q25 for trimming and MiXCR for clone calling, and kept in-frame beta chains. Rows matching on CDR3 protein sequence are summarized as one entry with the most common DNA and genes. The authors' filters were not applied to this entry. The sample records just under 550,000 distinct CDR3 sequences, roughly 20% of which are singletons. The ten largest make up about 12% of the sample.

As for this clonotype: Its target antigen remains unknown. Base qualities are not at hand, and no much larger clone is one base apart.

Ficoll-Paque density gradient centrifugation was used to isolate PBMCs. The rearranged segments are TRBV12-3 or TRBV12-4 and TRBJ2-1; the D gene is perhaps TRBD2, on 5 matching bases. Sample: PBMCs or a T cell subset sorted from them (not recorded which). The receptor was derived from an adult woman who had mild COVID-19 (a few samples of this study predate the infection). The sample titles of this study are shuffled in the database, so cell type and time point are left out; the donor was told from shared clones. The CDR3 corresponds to CASSEWGPGLGEQFF. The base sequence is TGTGCCAGCAGCGAGTGGGGTCCGGGGTTGGGTGAGCAGTTCTTC.